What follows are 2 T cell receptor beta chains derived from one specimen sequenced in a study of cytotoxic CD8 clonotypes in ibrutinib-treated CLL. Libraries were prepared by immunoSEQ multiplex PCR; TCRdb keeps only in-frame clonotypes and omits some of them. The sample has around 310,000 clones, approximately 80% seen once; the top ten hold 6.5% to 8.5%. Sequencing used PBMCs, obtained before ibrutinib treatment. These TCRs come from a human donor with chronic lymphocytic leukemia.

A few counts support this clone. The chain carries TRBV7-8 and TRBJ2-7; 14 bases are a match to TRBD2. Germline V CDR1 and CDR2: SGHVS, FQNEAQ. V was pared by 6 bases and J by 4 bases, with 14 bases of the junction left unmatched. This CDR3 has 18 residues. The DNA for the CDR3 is TGTGCCAGCAGAATAGGGGGACTAGCGGGAGAAATTTTATACGAGCAGTACTTC. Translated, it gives CASRIGGLAGEILYEQYF.

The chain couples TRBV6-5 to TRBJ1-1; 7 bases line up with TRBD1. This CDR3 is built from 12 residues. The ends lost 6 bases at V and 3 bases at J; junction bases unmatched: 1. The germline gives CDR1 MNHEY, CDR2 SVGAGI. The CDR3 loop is CASRTGDTEAFF. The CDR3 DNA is TGTGCCAGCAGAACAGGGGACACTGAAGCTTTCTTT.